This is a list of T cell receptor beta chains from one sample in a study of vaccination effects on CD4 cells after COVID-19. Their cognate antigens are unknown. Libraries were prepared by immunoSEQ multiplex PCR; TCRdb keeps only in-frame clonotypes and omits some of them. The table includes some 28,000 clones, over 55% detected once. The sequencing here drew on CD4+ T cells from PBMCs cultured without peptide, taken before COVID-19 vaccination. The receptors originated from a human donor who received a COVID-19 vaccine. Each CDR3 is given with its conserved first and last residue. Each record gives: J gene, V gene, clone size, D gene, CDR3 DNA, CDR3 protein. The D gene is left open where the match is weak. Clone size is shown for a subset of rows, as once, few, many or a class of expanded clone.

J: TRBJ1-2; V: TRBV28; size: -; D: -; DNA: TGTGCCAGCAGTTCCGTGGGGGGCTACACCTTC; CDR3: CASSSVGGYTF
J: TRBJ2-5; V: TRBV5-1; size: medium-sized; D: -; DNA: TGCGCCAGCAGCTTGGGAAATGAACACCGAGTCACCCAGTACTTC; CDR3: CASSLGNEHRVTQYF
J: TRBJ2-1; V: TRBV18; size: -; D: TRBD2; DNA: TGTGCCAGCTCCCAATCCCCTGGACTAGCGGGACCCAATGAGCAGTTCTTC; CDR3: CASSQSPGLAGPNEQFF
J: TRBJ2-7; V: TRBV5-6; size: -; D: TRBD1; DNA: TGTGCCAGCAGCCAATACGACAGGGCCTCCTACGAGCAGTACTTC; CDR3: CASSQYDRASYEQYF
J: TRBJ2-7; V: TRBV7-8; size: -; D: -; DNA: TGTGCCAGCAGCTTGGAGGGGTACTCCTACGAGCAGTACTTC; CDR3: CASSLEGYSYEQYF
J: TRBJ1-1; V: TRBV30; size: -; D: -; DNA: TGTGCCTGGAGATTTACCGGGACCCCCTCGGCTTTCTTT; CDR3: CAWRFTGTPSAFF
J: TRBJ1-2; V: TRBV5-6; size: -; D: -; DNA: TGTGCCAGCAGCTTGGCGGGGGAGAGCGGCTACACCTTC; CDR3: CASSLAGESGYTF
J: TRBJ2-1; V: TRBV6-4; size: -; D: -; DNA: TGTGCCAGCAGTGACTCCCCTACAGGTAGCTCCTACAATGAGCAGTTCTTC; CDR3: CASSDSPTGSSYNEQFF
J: TRBJ2-1; V: TRBV4-1; size: -; D: TRBD2; DNA: TGCGCCAGCAGCCATATCGGGCTAGCGGGGGGGCGTTACAACAATGAGCAGTTCTTC; CDR3: CASSHIGLAGGRYNNEQFF
J: TRBJ2-7; V: TRBV19; size: -; D: -; DNA: TGTGCCAGTAGTAAATCCCCTTCGGGACATCGATACGAGCAGTACTTC; CDR3: CASSKSPSGHRYEQYF
J: TRBJ2-7; V: TRBV29-1; size: -; D: TRBD1; DNA: TGCAGCGTTGAGTTGGTTGGGGGACAGGGGGCCTACGAGCAGTACTTC; CDR3: CSVELVGGQGAYEQYF
J: TRBJ1-2; V: TRBV29-1; size: -; D: -; DNA: TGCAGCGTTTTGGACCCGGGGGTCTATGGCTACACCTTC; CDR3: CSVLDPGVYGYTF